This TCR beta chain was captured by sequencing in a study of human T cells and chemical hapten exposure (dated by TCRdb to the early 2020s). Regarding the complete study: For sensitization, 2% DPC in acetone was applied to a 2 cm by 2 cm area of upper inner arm skin. Some 29 alopecia patients gave blood for TCR sequencing at one to four time points (pre-sensitization, 2, 6 and 24 weeks). Patch testing on the upper back used Finn chambers containing 0.01% DPC, with scoring done after 6 days according to International Contact Dermatitis Research Group standards. In alopecia patients, the study followed how the peripheral blood TCR repertoire changed in vivo over primary and secondary sensitization to diphenylcyclopropenone (DPC), a hapten. Most of the patients in the cohort were female, and the cohort covered alopecia areata with under or over 50% scalp involvement, alopecia totalis and alopecia universalis. Libraries were pooled for sequencing, and variation in per-sample TCR yields was attributed mainly to small differences in library volumes within the pool. Blood samples were taken from patients before sensitization (week 0) and at 2, 6 and about 24 weeks after DPC sensitization. Weekly therapeutic DPC doses were additionally applied to the scalp of patients throughout the roughly 23-week study period. Points the paper makes about the study in general: Expanded TCRs formed significantly more large CDR3 similarity clusters than pre-sensitization or healthy control sets, consistent with antigen-driven responses. The number of PT1 expanded TCRs positively correlated with patch test score, significant at thresholds 8, 16 and 32 but not 4. Because all patients had alopecia, a presumed autoimmune disease, the immune response of the patients might differ from that of healthy individuals. Repeated subsampling changed both the strength of the expansion versus patch-test correlation and the threshold at which that correlation became significant. No change with DPC sensitization was found in the number of TCRs above 1 in 1000 frequency, and no evidence of global repertoire structure alterations was found.

The time point label, as the study defines it: pre-sensitization, week 0. The meaning of the sample's treatment or condition label: therapeutic diphenylcyclopropenone sensitization with weekly scalp DPC. At each patch-test visit, blood was drawn before the patch test was applied. Eligible patients were aged 18 to 70, diagnosed with alopecia, deemed suitable for DPC therapy, and excluded if pregnant. Total RNA was isolated from unfractionated whole blood collected in Tempus Blood RNA tubes. This clonotype was picked up many times. Its antigen remains undetermined. The sample holds no much larger clone one base away, and base qualities are not on file. Libraries came from RACE. Sequencing was performed on a NextSeq 500. During library preparation, unique molecular identifiers were attached to individual cDNA molecules so that TCRs could be counted in a quantitative, reproducible way. Both TCR alpha and TCR beta chains were sequenced from each blood RNA sample. The paper's data handling went like this. The median number of TCRs per sample was approximately 98,000, ranging from 23,224 to 690,600. The Decombinator software suite was used to annotate the V, J and CDR3 of the TCR reads. For PS versus PT1 abundance plots, all samples were subsampled to the same number of TCRs (28,000). TCRs were defined as expanded if absent before sensitization and observed at least eight times at the 2-week time point. The raw public data were reprocessed by TCRdb itself: fastp quality trimming at Q25, MiXCR clonotype calling, in-frame beta chains only. Rows are unified per CDR3 protein, each entry keeping the most common DNA and genes. For this entry, the V and J calls and clone size follow TCRdb and not the study's own pipeline. The sample includes under 400,000 distinct CDR3 sequences, with approximately 5% observed a single time. The top ten hold 2.5% to 3% of the sample.

The CDR3 spans 16 residues, from the cysteine through the phenylalanine. The CDR3 DNA has 48 bases and is translated from base 1. After removal of 0 bases from V and 5 bases from J, the junction retains 8 bases not matched to a gene. CDR1 and CDR2 are drawn from the germline V gene: SGHRS, YFSETQ. The chain is made from TRBV5-1 and TRBJ1-5; a stretch of 7 junction bases matches TRBD1. The TCR comes from a woman in her forties or fifties with alopecia areata. Some clones in this sample may be carry-over from other donors' samples. This sample comprised whole blood, obtained in connection with sensitization to the hapten diphenylcyclopropenone (DPC). The sequenced DNA: TGCGCCAGCAGCTTGGACGGGCCAGGGGGACATCAGCCCCAGCATTTT. Its product reads: CASSLDGPGGHQPQHF.